The sequence of this T cell receptor beta chain was determined in a study of control samples from healthy donors and cancer patients. Measured with immunoSEQ multiplex PCR; TCRdb has only the in-frame clones, and not every one. The repertoire has about 160,000 clones, 85% to 95% of them found once; the top ten carry 8.5%. The material sequenced was blood. The sequence derives from a middle-aged woman in good health.

DNA for the CDR3: TGTGCCAGCAGCCGCCTGACGACAGAACACAATGAGCAGTTCTTC. Encoded protein: CASSRLTTEHNEQFF. The genes are TRBV6-2 or TRBV6-3 and TRBJ2-1, with D perhaps matching TRBD1 (5 bases). The length of the CDR3 is 15 residues. Trimming took 6 bases from V and 5 from J, leaving 17 bases between them. In germline, CDR1 is MNHEY, CDR2 SVGEGT.